What follows describes a single T cell receptor (beta chain). The junction had 6 bases not matched to a gene; V was cut back by 6 bases and J by 2 bases. The CDR3 spans 15 residues. Germline V gene lookup returns CDR1 MNHEY and CDR2 SVGAGI. The data belong to a study of blood T cell repertoires in COVID-19. Produced via immunoSEQ multiplex PCR; TCRdb's table is partial and in-frame only. Of 50,000 to 80,000 clones in the sample, approximately 86% were seen once. Material for sequencing was peripheral blood. The TCR was taken from a man aged 45-65 years with active COVID-19. The rearrangement joins TRBV6-5 to TRBJ2-3, with 9 bases fitting TRBD1. The CDR3: CASRRGQGYTDTQYF. In DNA form, the CDR3 reads TGTGCCAGCAGGCGGGGACAGGGATACACAGATACGCAGTATTTT.